This T cell receptor (beta chain) was found in a study of OX40 agonist ivuxolimab in advanced cancers. Background on the study: It was ivuxolimab, an agonistic anti-OX40 (CD134) antibody, that patients were treated with. All patients had ivuxolimab intravenously every 2 weeks at 0.01 to 10 mg/kg.

General study results and limits: A proportion of nonresponders additionally exhibited low normalized T-cell clonal expansion.

The protocol was immunoSEQ multiplex PCR, while the TCRdb copy is restricted to in-frame clones and leaves out a portion. The sample records tens of thousands of clones, about nine tenths being singletons. As concerns this clone: The antigen remains undetermined.

The receptor was isolated from an adult with an advanced solid tumor such as melanoma, head and neck, liver or kidney cancer. Sequenced material: CD4+ or CD8+ T cells sorted from blood, taken in a trial of the OX40 agonist ivuxolimab.

The CDR3 sequence is CATSREAGGTDTQYF. For the CDR3, the DNA is TGTGCCACCAGCAGAGAAGCGGGAGGCACAGATACGCAGTATTTT. The chain recombines TRBV15 with TRBJ2-3, with 8 nucleotides matching TRBD2. This CDR3 is built from 15 residues. The trim removed 0 bases at V and 1 base at J, leaving 0 bases unmatched. From germline, CDR1 is LNHNV and CDR2 YYDKDF (reference sequence).